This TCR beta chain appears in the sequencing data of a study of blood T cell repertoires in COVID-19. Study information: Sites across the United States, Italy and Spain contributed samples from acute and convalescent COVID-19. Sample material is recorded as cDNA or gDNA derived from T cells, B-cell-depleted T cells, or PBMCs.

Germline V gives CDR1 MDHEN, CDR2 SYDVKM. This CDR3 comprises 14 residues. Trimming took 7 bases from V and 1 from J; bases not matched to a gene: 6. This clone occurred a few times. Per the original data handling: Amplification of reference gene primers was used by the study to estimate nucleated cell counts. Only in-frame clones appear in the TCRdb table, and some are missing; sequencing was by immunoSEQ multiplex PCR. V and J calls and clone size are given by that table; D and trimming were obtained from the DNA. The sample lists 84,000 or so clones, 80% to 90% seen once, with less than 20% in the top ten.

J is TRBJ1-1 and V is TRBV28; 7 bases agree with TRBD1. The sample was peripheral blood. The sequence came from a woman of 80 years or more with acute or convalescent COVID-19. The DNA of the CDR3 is TGTGCCAGCAAAGGAGGGGGCGCGAACACTGAAGCTTTCTTT. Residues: CASKGGGANTEAFF.